This TCR beta chain appears in the sequencing data of a study of cytomegalovirus exposure and HLA in healthy donors. Study outcomes and limitations: The study recorded 164 TCR beta chains that were cytomegalovirus-associated. The Asian-associated ancestry cluster reportedly had fewer N-insertions than the 666-donor mean in a later analysis. Later on, an analysis found that several of the most significant clusters appeared to be linked to common viral pathogens, which included parvovirus B19.

Germline CDR1 SGHRS, CDR2 YFSETQ. This CDR3 comprises 13 residues. Trimming cost V 2 bases and J 5 bases, with 8 bases left between them. Primers included in the PCR were 60 Vbeta and 13 Jbeta primers. TCRdb's table, derived via immunoSEQ multiplex PCR, lists solely in-frame clones and lacks some. The sample is made up of about 91,000 clones, and the top ten hold 3% to 3.5% of it. Regarding this clone: Its antigen is undetermined.

The chain recombines TRBV5-1 with TRBJ2-1; a possible D gene is TRBD1 (6 bases). The receptor comes from a woman in her twenties or thirties in good health and CMV-seronegative. The sequenced sample consisted of PBMCs. CDR3 DNA sequence: TGCGCCAGCAGCTTAGGGGGTCACAATGAGCAGTTCTTC. It is translated as CASSLGGHNEQFF.